This T cell receptor beta chain was retrieved from a study of shared clonotypes between healthy human individuals. Loaded into unsorted PBMC replicate PCRs was approximately 300 ng DNA, some 27,000 T cell genomes. Libraries were prepared by immunoSEQ multiplex PCR; TCRdb keeps only in-frame clonotypes and omits some of them. The sample has under 600,000 clones; 70% to 80% are singletons. The V and J ends lost 4 bases and 7 bases respectively, with 8 bases between them. The CDR3 contains 12 residues. The V gene's germline CDR1 is KGHSH and CDR2 LQKENI. Sequencing input: PBMCs. V gene TRBV18 combines with J gene TRBJ2-1; D perhaps matches TRBD2 (5 bases). The sequence was obtained from a woman aged 35 to 49 in good health. Some clones in this sample may be carry-over from other donors' samples. This CDR3 reads CASSLERNEQFF. The CDR3 nucleotides are TGTGCCAGCTCACTTGAGCGGAATGAGCAGTTCTTC. The whole variable domain, remainder taken from reference TRBV18 and TRBJ2-1, is NAGVMQNPRHLVRRRGQEARLRCSPMKGHSHVYWYRQLPEEGLKFMVYLQKENIIDESGMPKERFSAEFPKEGPSILRIQQVVRGDSAAYFCASSLERNEQFFGPGTRLTVL.